The clone carrying this T cell receptor (beta chain) has at least ten counts. The CDR3 contains 16 residues. The trim removed 4 bases at V and 2 bases at J, leaving 8 bases unmatched. The germline CDR1 and CDR2 sequences are LGHNA and YNFKEQ. TCRdb ran MiXCR on the 5' RACE reads and lists one entry per CDR3 protein. The profile shows 35,000 to 45,000 distinct CDR3 sequences, less than 8% of them singletons. The data derive from a study of T-cell memory formation after mild COVID-19. Sequences were obtained from PBMCs or a T cell subset sorted from them (not recorded which). The chain carries TRBV4-2 and TRBJ1-2; 9 bases map to TRBD1. The TCR was taken from an adult who had mild COVID-19 (a few samples of this study predate the infection). Cell type and time point are not known. CDR3 bases: TGTGCCAGCAGCCTACGACCGGGACAGGGAAACTATGGCTACACCTTC. This gives the protein CASSLRPGQGNYGYTF.